The 19 T cell receptor beta chains presented below share a single source sample, sequenced in a study of shared clonotypes between healthy human individuals. CD8 cells classed as naive were CD45RO-negative and positively selected for CCR7, excluding terminally differentiated effector memory CD45RA+ cells. The data were produced by immunoSEQ multiplex PCR, yet TCRdb's version contains in-frame clones alone and is incomplete. The sample gives 800,000 to 950,000 clones, about 96% of which show up once; around 0.21% is in the top ten. What was sequenced was naive CD8+ T cells sorted from blood. The receptors were gathered from a man aged 30-40 years in good health.

V is TRBV2 and J is TRBJ2-1, with D unresolved. The germline V gene has CDR1 SNHLY and CDR2 FYNNEI. Trimming left V 0 bases short and J 5 bases short, with 11 bases between. CDR3 length: 15 amino acids. DNA of the CDR3: TGTGCCAGCAGTGAAGCGCCTGCTCTTCACAATGAGCAGTTCTTC. Protein: CASSEAPALHNEQFF.

This chain connects TRBV2 to TRBJ2-7; TRBD2 agrees at 8 bases. Germline lookup yields CDR1 SNHLY and CDR2 FYNNEI. V shed 8 bases, J shed 5 bases, and the junction held 5 bases outside the gene matches. This CDR3 is built from 12 residues. The CDR3, as DNA: TGTGCCAGCGTGGGCGGGAGGCACGAGCAGTACTTC. It codes for CASVGGRHEQYF.

This chain links TRBV9 with TRBJ2-7; 14 positions match TRBD2. Trimming at V came to 0 bases and at J to 3 bases, leaving 8 bases not matched to a gene. CDR1 is SGDLS and CDR2 is YYNGEE in the germline V gene. The CDR3 is made up of 18 amino acids. CDR3: CASSVGGLAGGPGYEQYF. The CDR3 DNA reads TGTGCCAGCAGCGTAGGAGGACTAGCGGGAGGCCCTGGCTACGAGCAGTACTTC.

The gene calls are TRBV6-5 and TRBJ2-7; D may be TRBD2 (5 bases). The CDR3 covers 12 residues. In germline, CDR1 is MNHEY, CDR2 SVGAGI. Between the trimmed V and J ends, which lost 6 bases and 4 bases, there was a span of 10 bases. The CDR3 spells CASSHPGYEQYF. The CDR3 DNA reads as TGTGCCAGCAGCCACCCGGGATACGAGCAGTACTTC.

This clone was counted only a few times. Other DNA sequences within the sample encode an identical CDR3. The rearrangement uses TRBV4-1 and TRBJ2-7; 7 bases line up with TRBD1. The CDR3 has 14 residues. With V trimmed by 0 bases and J by 3 bases, 2 bases remained unmatched. Germline V gene lookup returns CDR1 MGHRA and CDR2 YSYEKL. CDR3 nucleotides: TGCGCCAGCAGCCAAGAACAGGGGAGCTACGAGCAGTACTTC. This gives the protein CASSQEQGSYEQYF.

CDR3 sequence reads: CASSLDTGIEQFF. The CDR3 DNA follows: TGTGCCAGCAGCTTAGACACAGGCATTGAGCAGTTCTTC. The chain is built from TRBV7-9 and TRBJ2-1; possible D gene TRBD1, 5 bases. V was clipped by 1 base and J by 9 bases, with 10 bases between them. This CDR3 is built from 13 residues. CDR1 SEHNR and CDR2 FQNEAQ come from the germline V gene (reference sequence).

About this clone: The junction differs from germline at one of its ends, possibly a read error. The chain links TRBV7-7 to TRBJ2-7; D possibly corresponds to TRBD2 (5 bases). The CDR3 contains 15 residues. The germline V gene encodes CDR1 SSHAT and CDR2 FNYEAQ (reference sequence). The chain's CDR3 is CASSLGPGRPSEQYF. For the CDR3, the DNA is TGTGCTAGCAGCTTAGGACCGGGAAGGCCTTCCGAGCAGTACTTC. The variable domain in full, with the rest retrieved from reference TRBV7-7 and TRBJ2-7, is GAGVSQSPRYKVTKRGQDVTLRCDPISSHATLYWYQQALGQGPEFLTYFNYEAQPDKSGLPSDRFSAERPEGSISTLTIQRTEQRDSAMYRCASSLGPGRPSEQYFGPGTRLTVT.

This clone has just a few counts. The chain carries TRBV25-1 and TRBJ2-1, with a weak D call TRBD1 (5 bases). The CDR3 totals 14 residues. The V end was cut by 2 bases, the J end by 8 bases, with 13 bases between. The V gene's germline CDR1 is MGHDK and CDR2 SYGVNS. CDR3 coding DNA: TGTGCCAGCAGTGAAATTACAGGTTCCCATGAGCAGTTCTTC. Protein: CASSEITGSHEQFF.

The CDR3 sequence is CASSLEGRGSTEAFF. In DNA form, the CDR3 reads TGCGCCAGCAGCTTGGAGGGCAGGGGATCCACTGAAGCTTTCTTT. The chain joins TRBV5-1 to TRBJ1-1, with D tentatively TRBD1 (6 bases). The CDR3 is 15 residues long. Germline CDR1 and CDR2: SGHRS and YFSETQ. Between the trimmed V and J ends, which lost 0 bases and 4 bases, there was a span of 13 bases.

This chain links TRBV11-3 with TRBJ2-7; the match to TRBD2 covers 10 bases. In germline, CDR1 is SGHNT, CDR2 YENEEA. V gave up 5 bases and J gave up 4 bases; unmatched junction bases: 8. The CDR3 consists of 15 residues. The CDR3 DNA reads TGTGCCAGCAGCAAAGGACTAGCGGCCCTATACGAGCAGTACTTC. The encoded protein is CASSKGLAALYEQYF.

The chain is built from TRBV11-2 and TRBJ2-7; possible D gene TRBD2, 5 bases. Trimming left V 3 bases short and J 1 base short, with 13 bases between. Germline loops: CDR1 SGHAT, CDR2 FQNNGV. The CDR3 is 15 amino acids. The CDR3 nucleotides are TGTGCCAGCAGCTTGCTGGGAGTTGGGTCCTACGAGCAGTACTTC. Its translation is CASSLLGVGSYEQYF.

This clone has a single count. J is TRBJ2-7 and V is TRBV27; 7 nucleotides agree with TRBD2. J lost 2 bases, V lost 0 bases, and 4 bases had no gene match. Germline-derived CDR1 and CDR2 are MNHEY and SMNVEV (reference sequence). The CDR3 extends over 15 amino acids. The CDR3 sequence: CASSLSASGPYEQYF. The CDR3 DNA reads as TGTGCCAGCAGTTTATCGGCTAGCGGTCCCTACGAGCAGTACTTC.

V and J are TRBV9 and TRBJ1-2; 8 positions match TRBD1. CDR1 is SGDLS, CDR2 YYNGEE, per germline. The CDR3 loop spans 12 amino acids. After removal of 6 bases from V and 6 bases from J, the junction contained 4 bases not matched to a gene. CDR3 coding DNA: TGTGCCAGCATGGACAGGGTGAATGGCTACACCTTC. Translation: CASMDRVNGYTF.

The rearrangement uses TRBV27 and TRBJ2-2; perhaps TRBD1 as D (6 bases). CDR1 and CDR2 from the germline V gene are MNHEY and SMNVEV (reference sequence). The CDR3 loop spans 17 amino acids. Trimming took 5 bases from V and 6 from J, leaving 22 bases between them. The CDR3 coding sequence is TGTGCCAGCAGTGAACTCCAGGGGCCGAGAACCGCCGGGGAGCTGTTTTTT. Its translation: CASSELQGPRTAGELFF.

The CDR3 DNA follows: TGTGCCAGCAGCGCAACTACCGATAGCGGGAGGCAGTTCTTC. As protein: CASSATTDSGRQFF. This rearrangement joins TRBV7-9 to TRBJ2-1; 9 nucleotides line up with TRBD2. Germline assignment: CDR1 SEHNR and CDR2 FQNEAQ (reference sequence). V was clipped by 5 bases and J by 12 bases; unmatched bases: 11. The CDR3 consists of 14 residues.

The V and J genes are TRBV9 and TRBJ2-3, with 12 positions matching TRBD2. Germline V lookup: CDR1 SGDLS, CDR2 YYNGEE. V lost 4 bases, J lost 0 bases, and 9 bases stayed unmatched. This CDR3 spans 18 amino acids. In DNA form, the CDR3 reads TGTGCCAGCAGCCCCATAACCGGGACTAGCGGGAGCACAGATACGCAGTATTTT. As protein: CASSPITGTSGSTDTQYF.

J is TRBJ1-1 and V is TRBV6-5; no clear D gene. Germline V gene lookup returns CDR1 MNHEY and CDR2 SVGAGI. The CDR3 is made up of 12 amino acids. V was trimmed by 8 bases and J by 3 bases, leaving 10 bases between them. The CDR3 loop reads CASGPLHTEAFF. In DNA form, the CDR3 reads TGTGCCAGCGGCCCTCTGCACACTGAAGCTTTCTTT.

The chain links TRBV5-5 to TRBJ1-3; D may be TRBD1 (6 bases). The CDR3 is 16 residues long. CDR1 is SGHKS and CDR2 is YYEKEE in the germline V gene (reference sequence). Trimming took 4 bases from V and 0 from J, leaving 14 bases between them. The CDR3 here is CASSVWTAASGNTIYF. In DNA, the CDR3 is TGTGCCAGCAGCGTTTGGACAGCAGCCTCTGGAAACACCATATATTTT. Filled out from reference TRBV5-5 and TRBJ1-3, the complete variable domain reads DAGVTQSPTHLIKTRGQQVTLRCSPISGHKSVSWYQQVLGQGPQFIFQYYEKEERGRGNFPDRFSARQFPNYSSELNVNALLLGDSALYLCASSVWTAASGNTIYFGEGSWLTVV.

The CDR3 DNA follows: TGCGCCAGCTGGGCAGTCACGTACAATGAGCAGTTCTTC. Its translation is CASWAVTYNEQFF. The gene calls are TRBV10-2 and TRBJ2-1; D is uncertain. Germline V CDR1 and CDR2: WSHSY, SAAADI. Trimming pared 8 bases from V and 4 bases from J, leaving 12 bases between. The CDR3 sequence is 13 residues long.